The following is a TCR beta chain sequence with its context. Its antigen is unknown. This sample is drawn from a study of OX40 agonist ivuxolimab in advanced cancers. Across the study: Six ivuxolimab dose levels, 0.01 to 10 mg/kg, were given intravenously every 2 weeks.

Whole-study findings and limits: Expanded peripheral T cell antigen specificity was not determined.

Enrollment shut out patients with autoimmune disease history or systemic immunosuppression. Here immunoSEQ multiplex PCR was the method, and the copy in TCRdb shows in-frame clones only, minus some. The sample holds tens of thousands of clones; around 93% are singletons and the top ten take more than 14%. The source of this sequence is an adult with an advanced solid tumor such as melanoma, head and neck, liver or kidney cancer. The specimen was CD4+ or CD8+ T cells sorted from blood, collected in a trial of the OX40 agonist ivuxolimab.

CDR3 DNA sequence: TGCGCCAGCAGCCAAGACTGGCGGACTGACTACGAGCAGTACTTC. Residues: CASSQDWRTDYEQYF. The chain joins TRBV4-3 to TRBJ2-7; the D gene is possibly TRBD2 (5 bases). The CDR3 is 15 residues long. Trimming cost V 0 bases and J 3 bases, with 12 bases left between them. In germline, CDR1 is LGHNA, CDR2 YSLEER.